This T cell receptor beta chain was identified in a study of blood T cell repertoires in COVID-19. Across the whole study: T cells, B-cell-depleted T cells, or PBMCs provided the cDNA or gDNA that served as material.

Original processing notes: Amplified reference gene primers provided the basis for estimating nucleated cell counts. Clones were read by immunoSEQ multiplex PCR, and TCRdb kept only the in-frame ones, dropping some. V, J and clone size reflect that table, while D and trimming were determined from the DNA. This table has approximately 100,000 clones, roughly 87% appearing once. Germline V gives CDR1 LNHDA, CDR2 SQIVND (reference sequence). The CDR3 consists of 18 residues. Trimming took 3 bases from V and 4 from J, leaving 23 bases between them. Sequencing was performed on peripheral blood. The clonotype was recovered from a human donor in a cohort sampled during active COVID-19. The chain has TRBV19 and TRBJ2-3, with a possible D match to TRBD2 (6 bases). For the CDR3, the DNA is TGTGCCAGTAGTATGGGGAGCGGCCTAGCGACCCGGCCAGATACGCAGTATTTT. This translates into CASSMGSGLATRPDTQYF.